The 9 T cell receptor beta chains given below trace back to one sample, sequenced in a study of cytomegalovirus exposure and HLA in healthy donors. With 60 Vbeta and 13 Jbeta primers, the PCR was carried out. Clones were read by immunoSEQ multiplex PCR, and TCRdb kept only the in-frame ones, dropping some. The sample contains about 150,000 clones, 70% to 80% of which appear only once. Source material: PBMCs. The origin of the receptors is a man aged 25-45 years in good health and CMV-seropositive.

V usage is TRBV11-2 and J usage is TRBJ1-2, with D possibly TRBD1 on 5 matching bases. CDR1 is SGHAT and CDR2 is FQNNGV in the germline V gene. The CDR3 has 15 amino acids. Trimming removed 2 bases from V and 2 bases from J, with 12 bases in between. CDR3 bases: TGTGCCAGCAGCTTAACCCCGGGACTGAACTATGGCTACACCTTC. This translates into CASSLTPGLNYGYTF.

The chain joins TRBV30 to TRBJ2-1; D gene unclear. This CDR3 comprises 13 residues. Germline CDR1 reads GTSNPN; CDR2 reads SVGIG (reference sequence). The V and J ends lost 0 bases and 5 bases respectively, with 8 bases between them. The CDR3 here is CAWSVRINNEQFF. CDR3 in DNA: TGTGCCTGGAGTGTCAGGATCAACAATGAGCAGTTCTTC. The full variable domain, its missing parts supplied by reference TRBV30 and TRBJ2-1, is SQTIHQWPATLVQPVGSPLSLECTVEGTSNPNLYWYRQAAGRGLQLLFYSVGIGQISSEVPQNLSASRPQDRQFILSSKKLLLSDSGFYLCAWSVRINNEQFFGPGTRLTVL.

This chain links TRBV5-6 with TRBJ1-6, with a tentative D call TRBD1 (5 bases). The V and J ends lost 6 bases and 7 bases respectively, with 11 bases between them. CDR3 size: 13 residues. Germline CDR1 and CDR2: SGHDT and YYEEEE. The CDR3 spells CASKATVNSPLHF. The DNA for the CDR3 is TGTGCCAGCAAAGCGACAGTCAATTCACCCCTCCACTTT. Supplemented by reference TRBV5-6 and TRBJ1-6, the full variable domain reads DAGVTQSPTHLIKTRGQQVTLRCSPKSGHDTVSWYQQALGQGPQFIFQYYEEEERQRGNFPDRFSGHQFPNYSSELNVNALLLGDSALYLCASKATVNSPLHFGNGTRLTVT.

The chain has TRBV7-3 and TRBJ2-7; 9 bases fit TRBD2. The CDR3 covers 15 residues. Germline CDR1 SGHTA, CDR2 FQGTGA. J lost 4 bases, V lost 1 base, and 5 bases had no gene match. The CDR3 reads CASSLRAGGPYEQYF. In DNA, the CDR3 is TGTGCCAGCAGCTTAAGGGCGGGAGGGCCGTACGAGCAGTACTTC.

The chain recombines TRBV7-9 with TRBJ1-6; 8 nucleotides agree with TRBD1. This CDR3 has 15 amino acids. V lost 3 bases to trimming and J lost 6 bases; unmatched junction nucleotides: 4. Germline V gene lookup returns CDR1 SEHNR and CDR2 FQNEAQ (reference sequence). CDR3 sequence reads: CASSLDRVSNSPLHF. CDR3 DNA: TGTGCCAGCAGCTTGGACAGGGTTTCTAATTCACCCCTCCACTTT.

The chain combines TRBV19 with TRBJ2-1, with 14 bases matching TRBD2. V trimming: 6 bases; J trimming: 10 bases; junction bases outside the gene matches: 5. The germline V gene encodes CDR1 LNHDA and CDR2 SQIVND (reference sequence). The CDR3 spans 14 residues. CDR3 in amino acids: CASRPTSGRVEQFF. The CDR3 bases are TGTGCCAGTAGACCGACTAGCGGGAGGGTGGAGCAGTTCTTC. Variable domain in full (rest from reference TRBV19 and TRBJ2-1): DGGITQSPKYLFRKEGQNVTLSCEQNLNHDAMYWYRQDPGQGLRLIYYSQIVNDFQKGDIAEGYSVSREKKESFPLTVTSAQKNPTAFYLCASRPTSGRVEQFFGPGTRLTVL.

V and J are TRBV9 and TRBJ2-2; D is unclear. Germline loops: CDR1 SGDLS, CDR2 YYNGEE. With 0 bases removed from V and 9 bases from J, the gap between germline ends came to 3 bases. This CDR3 has 11 amino acids. The CDR3 reads CASSVDRELFF. In DNA form, the CDR3 reads TGTGCCAGCAGCGTAGACAGGGAGCTGTTTTTT.

This rearrangement joins TRBV4-3 to TRBJ2-3, with 12 bases identical to TRBD2. The CDR3 spans 16 residues. Germline-derived CDR1 and CDR2 are LGHNA and YSLEER. V was clipped by 1 base and J by 4 bases; unmatched bases: 3. The CDR3 protein is CASSQASGGASDTQYF. CDR3 nucleotides: TGCGCCAGCAGCCAAGCTAGCGGGGGGGCCTCAGATACGCAGTATTTT.

This clone has more than one count but fewer than ten. The chain joins TRBV7-9 to TRBJ1-1; TRBD1 matches 7 bases. The CDR3 is 16 amino acids. V dropped 0 bases and J dropped 1; count of bases not matched to a gene: 5. CDR1 is SEHNR and CDR2 is FQNEAQ in the germline V gene (reference sequence). CDR3 nucleotide sequence: TGTGCCAGCAGCTTAGCGCCGGGGACAGAGAACACTGAAGCTTTCTTT. This translates into CASSLAPGTENTEAFF. Using reference TRBV7-9 and TRBJ1-1 for the parts outside the CDR3, the full variable domain is DTGVSQNPRHKITKRGQNVTFRCDPISEHNRLYWYRQTLGQGPEFLTYFQNEAQLEKSRLLSDRFSAERPKGSFSTLEIQRTEQGDSAMYLCASSLAPGTENTEAFFGQGTRLTVV.